The 2 T cell receptor beta chains presented below share a single source sample, sequenced in a study of blood T cell repertoires in COVID-19. Repertoires were generated with immunoSEQ multiplex PCR, while TCRdb's copy carries only in-frame clones and drops some. This table holds 250,000 or so clones, approximately 92% found once. The sequenced sample consisted of peripheral blood. The receptors derive from a woman in her thirties or forties who had recovered from COVID-19.

The chain couples TRBV5-1 to TRBJ1-1; 7 nucleotides match TRBD1. With 3 bases clipped from V and 1 base from J, the junction kept 3 bases outside the gene matches. This CDR3 has 14 amino acids. Germline V gene data show CDR1 as SGHRS and CDR2 as YFSETQ. CDR3 loop: CASSWTGENTEAFF. The DNA of the CDR3 is TGCGCCAGCAGCTGGACAGGCGAGAACACTGAAGCTTTCTTT.

The V call is TRBV11-3, the J call TRBJ2-1; maybe TRBD2 (6 bases). Germline-derived CDR1 and CDR2 are SGHNT and YENEEA. The CDR3 extends over 16 amino acids. Deletions cut 5 bases from V and 7 bases from J, with 21 bases between. DNA for the CDR3: TGTGCCAGCAGCCCTAGGGTGGGAGGTCTGTTTAATGAGCAGTTCTTC. It translates to CASSPRVGGLFNEQFF.